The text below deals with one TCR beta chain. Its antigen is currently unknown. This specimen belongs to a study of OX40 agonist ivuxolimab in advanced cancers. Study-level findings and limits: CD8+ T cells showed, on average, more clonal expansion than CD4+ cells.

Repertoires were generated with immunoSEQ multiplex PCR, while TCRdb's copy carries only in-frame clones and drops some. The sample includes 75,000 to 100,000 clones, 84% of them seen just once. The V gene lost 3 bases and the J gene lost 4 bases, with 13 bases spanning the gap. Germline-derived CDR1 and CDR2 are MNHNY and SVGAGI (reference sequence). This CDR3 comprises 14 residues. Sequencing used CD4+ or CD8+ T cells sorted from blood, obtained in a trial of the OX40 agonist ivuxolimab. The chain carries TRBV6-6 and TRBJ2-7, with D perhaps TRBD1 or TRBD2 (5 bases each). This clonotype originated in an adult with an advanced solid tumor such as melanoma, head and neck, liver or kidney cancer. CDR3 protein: CASSYAGAEYEQYF. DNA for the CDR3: TGTGCCAGCAGTTATGCCGGGGCGGAATACGAGCAGTACTTC.